The present TCR beta chain was sequenced within a study of cytomegalovirus exposure and HLA in healthy donors. The CDR3 is 13 amino acids. Germline values: CDR1 MDHEN, CDR2 SYDVKM. Trimming removed 3 bases at V and 6 bases at J, with 8 bases between. The PCR employed 60 Vbeta primers together with 13 Jbeta primers. The method was immunoSEQ multiplex PCR; TCRdb's version includes in-frame clones alone and lacks a portion of them. The sample lists roughly 130,000 clones, about 8.5% seen once, with 5% to 6% in the top ten. The genes are TRBV28 and TRBJ2-2; weak D call: TRBD2 (5 bases). The receptor's source is a man aged 40-50 years in good health and CMV-seronegative. Sequencing was done on a sample of PBMCs. CDR3 in DNA: TGTGCCAGCAGTTTTGAGGGCGCCGGGGAGCTGTTTTTT. It yields the protein CASSFEGAGELFF.